The 26 T cell receptor beta chains presented below share a single source sample, sequenced in a study of blood T cell repertoires in COVID-19. Sequencing was performed with immunoSEQ multiplex PCR; in TCRdb, only in-frame clones are kept and a portion is missing. The table lists 100,000 to 120,000 clones, 85% of them singletons. What was sequenced was peripheral blood. These receptors were collected from a man aged 45-60 years with acute or convalescent COVID-19.

The V and J genes are TRBV7-9 and TRBJ1-4, with 9 bases lining up with TRBD1. Germline CDR1 SEHNR, CDR2 FQNEAQ (reference sequence). The length of the CDR3 is 15 residues. The V and J ends lost 6 bases and 7 bases, in that order; junction bases with no gene match: 9. DNA of the CDR3: TGTGCCAGCAGAAGAGGACAGGGGCGGAGTGAAAAACTGTTTTTT. This gives the protein CASRRGQGRSEKLFF. Drawing the rest from reference TRBV7-9 and TRBJ1-4, the complete variable domain is DTGVSQNPRHKITKRGQNVTFRCDPISEHNRLYWYRQTLGQGPEFLTYFQNEAQLEKSRLLSDRFSAERPKGSFSTLEIQRTEQGDSAMYLCASRRGQGRSEKLFFGSGTQLSVL.

This chain links TRBV30 with TRBJ1-2, with 8 nucleotides matching TRBD1. Germline V gene data show CDR1 as GTSNPN and CDR2 as SVGIG (reference sequence). CDR3 length equals 13 residues. The V and J ends lost 3 bases and 8 bases, in that order; junction bases with no gene match: 8. CDR3 sequence reads: CAWRNQGAGGYTF. Here the CDR3 DNA reads TGTGCCTGGAGGAACCAGGGGGCGGGCGGCTACACCTTC.

This sequence joins TRBV5-1 and TRBJ2-2, with D perhaps TRBD1 (6 bases). Germline values: CDR1 SGHRS, CDR2 YFSETQ. This CDR3 is 17 amino acids long. Trimming took off 4 bases at V and 7 bases at J, with 23 bases between the two ends. In DNA form, the CDR3 reads TGCGCCAGCAGCCCACGCCCGCAGGGGCCGGGGAACGGGGAGCTGTTTTTT. This sequence encodes CASSPRPQGPGNGELFF.

The chain employs TRBV3-1 (or the pseudogene TRBV3-2) and TRBJ2-7; 7 bases match TRBD2. V lost 4 bases and J lost 7; bases outside the gene matches: 10. The CDR3 totals 14 residues. Per germline, CDR1 LGHDT and CDR2 YNNKEL (reference sequence). CDR3 sequence reads: CASSRGSLGGEQYF. CDR3 DNA sequence: TGTGCCAGCAGCCGCGGTAGCCTCGGGGGGGAGCAGTACTTC.

In its sample, this clone was seen once. CDR3 sequence: CASSESTGGYGYTF. CDR3 in DNA: TGCGCCAGCAGTGAGTCGACAGGCGGGTATGGCTACACCTTC. The chain combines TRBV10-2 with TRBJ1-2; D is possibly TRBD1 (6 bases). Germline assignment: CDR1 WSHSY and CDR2 SAAADI. The CDR3 extends over 14 amino acids. V was clipped by 0 bases and J by 5 bases, with 10 bases between them.

The CDR3, as DNA: TGTGCCAGTAGGGACAGGGGTCAAGAAAAACTGTTTTTT. Amino acids: CASRDRGQEKLFF. J is TRBJ1-4 and V is TRBV19; TRBD1 matches at 9 bases. The CDR3 is 13 amino acids. Germline CDR1 LNHDA, CDR2 SQIVND (reference sequence). V gave up 6 bases and J gave up 8 bases; unmatched junction bases: 4.

V and J are TRBV5-1 and TRBJ1-1; D gene uncertain. The CDR3 consists of 14 residues. From germline, CDR1 is SGHRS and CDR2 YFSETQ. Trimming left V 0 bases short and J 3 bases short, with 9 bases between. The CDR3 region is CASSLDVYYTEAFF. The DNA for the CDR3 is TGCGCCAGCAGCTTGGATGTGTATTACACTGAAGCTTTCTTT.

In this sample, this clone turned up many times. The rearrangement uses TRBV11-2 and TRBJ2-7; tentative D call: TRBD1 (6 bases). The CDR3 runs 12 residues. The V end was cut by 7 bases, the J end by 2 bases, with 9 bases between. Germline values: CDR1 SGHAT, CDR2 FQNNGV. CDR3 nucleotide sequence: TGTGCCAGCACGGACAGCACCTACGAGCAGTACTTC. It yields the protein CASTDSTYEQYF.

J is TRBJ2-6 and V is TRBV19; 11 bases are a match to TRBD2. V lost 3 bases to trimming and J lost 4 bases; unmatched junction nucleotides: 11. The CDR3 is 19 amino acids. Germline assignment: CDR1 LNHDA and CDR2 SQIVND (reference sequence). The CDR3 DNA is TGTGCCAGTAGTATTAGCGGGGGGGCCCCGCTGGTCGGGGCCAACGTCCTGACTTTC. This gives the protein CASSISGGAPLVGANVLTF.

The chain uses TRBV5-1 and TRBJ2-5; TRBD1 matches at 7 bases. CDR1 SGHRS and CDR2 YFSETQ come from the germline V gene. With V trimmed by 3 bases and J by 4 bases, 12 bases remained unmatched. This CDR3 spans 16 amino acids. The CDR3 DNA follows: TGCGCCAGCAGCTCACCTGCTGGACAGGCAGGAGAGACCCAGTACTTC. Translated: CASSSPAGQAGETQYF.

This clone was observed a handful of times. V is TRBV7-9 and J is TRBJ2-5, with D possibly TRBD2 on 5 matching bases. Trimming took off 3 bases at V and 5 bases at J, with 10 bases between the two ends. Germline CDR1 is SEHNR and CDR2 is FQNEAQ (reference sequence). The CDR3 contains 13 residues. The CDR3 is CASSFRSGETQYF. The CDR3 DNA reads TGTGCCAGCAGCTTCCGTTCGGGGGAGACCCAGTACTTC. The whole variable domain, filled in from reference TRBV7-9 and TRBJ2-5, reads DTGVSQNPRHKITKRGQNVTFRCDPISEHNRLYWYRQTLGQGPEFLTYFQNEAQLEKSRLLSDRFSAERPKGSFSTLEIQRTEQGDSAMYLCASSFRSGETQYFGPGTRLLVL.

The chain combines TRBV19 with TRBJ2-3; 7 nucleotides line up with TRBD2. V dropped 5 bases and J dropped 2; count of bases not matched to a gene: 4. There are 14 residues in the CDR3. Germline V lookup: CDR1 LNHDA, CDR2 SQIVND (reference sequence). The CDR3 loop is CASSPAGPTDTQYF. The DNA for the CDR3 is TGTGCCAGTAGTCCAGCGGGACCCACAGATACGCAGTATTTT.

J is TRBJ1-5 and V is TRBV19; 10 bases are a match to TRBD1. From germline, CDR1 is LNHDA and CDR2 SQIVND (reference sequence). V lost 5 bases to trimming and J lost 2 bases; unmatched junction nucleotides: 12. The CDR3 consists of 18 residues. The CDR3 loop is CASSSGTGVKRGNQPQHF. The CDR3 nucleotides are TGTGCCAGTAGTTCCGGGACAGGGGTGAAAAGGGGCAATCAGCCCCAGCATTTT.

J is TRBJ1-1 and V is TRBV19; D may be TRBD1 (6 bases). Between the trimmed V and J ends, which lost 3 bases and 6 bases, there was a span of 20 bases. The germline V gene encodes CDR1 LNHDA and CDR2 SQIVND (reference sequence). CDR3 length equals 16 residues. The CDR3 DNA reads as TGTGCCAGTAGTATCGGGGGGGCGGCCCAGGGGCCTGAAGCTTTCTTT. Translation gives CASSIGGAAQGPEAFF.

The CDR3 loop reads CACHSRTEAFF. The CDR3 DNA reads as TGTGCCTGTCATTCCCGGACTGAAGCTTTCTTT. The chain uses TRBV19 and TRBJ1-1; D not resolved. The V end lost 11 bases, the J end lost 5 bases, and 12 bases lay between the germline ends. CDR1 is LNHDA, CDR2 SQIVND, per germline (reference sequence). This CDR3 is built from 11 residues.

The V gene is TRBV2, the J gene TRBJ2-7, with 7 positions matching TRBD1. With V trimmed by 7 bases and J by 2 bases, 5 bases remained unmatched. Germline V gene data show CDR1 as SNHLY and CDR2 as FYNNEI. The CDR3 sequence is 13 residues long. CDR3 in DNA: TGTGCCAGCATTCAGGGACAGACCTACGAGCAGTACTTC. It encodes CASIQGQTYEQYF.

The chain couples TRBV11-2 to TRBJ2-7, with D perhaps TRBD2 (6 bases). The CDR3 has 13 amino acids. Germline values: CDR1 SGHAT, CDR2 FQNNGV. V shed 3 bases and J shed 0 bases, with 6 bases lying between them. The CDR3 sequence is CASSLTSSYEQYF. The CDR3 region has the DNA TGTGCCAGCAGCTTGACTAGCTCCTACGAGCAGTACTTC.

V is TRBV11-2 and J is TRBJ1-6; the D is unclear. The germline V gene has CDR1 SGHAT and CDR2 FQNNGV. The CDR3 has 16 amino acids. The V gene lost 6 bases and the J gene lost 6 bases, with 18 bases spanning the gap. The CDR3 region is CASRSLAGQLNSPLHF. The CDR3 DNA reads TGTGCCAGCAGGTCACTCGCAGGCCAGCTTAATTCACCCCTCCACTTT.

This chain joins TRBV27 and TRBJ2-5, with D uncertain. V was trimmed by 4 bases and J by 4 bases, leaving 10 bases between them. CDR3 length: 13 amino acids. Germline CDR1 is MNHEY and CDR2 is SMNVEV (reference sequence). The CDR3 reads CASSSGLGETQYF. CDR3 coding DNA: TGTGCCAGCAGTTCCGGCCTAGGAGAGACCCAGTACTTC.

The chain has TRBV6-2 or TRBV6-3 and TRBJ1-4; 7 nucleotides align to TRBD1. Germline lookup yields CDR1 MNHEY and CDR2 SVGEGT. The CDR3 loop spans 14 amino acids. With V trimmed by 5 bases and J by 2 bases, 2 bases remained unmatched. The DNA for the CDR3 is TGTGCCAGCAGTGAGGGGGCGACTAATGAAAAACTGTTTTTT. This encodes CASSEGATNEKLFF.

The chain is built from TRBV10-2 and TRBJ2-7; TRBD1 is a possible D gene (5 bases). Germline assignment: CDR1 WSHSY and CDR2 SAAADI. The CDR3 runs 13 residues. V lost 6 bases and J 3 bases, leaving 12 bases between the germline ends. The CDR3 loop reads CASSRTPDYEQYF. In DNA form, the CDR3 reads TGCGCCAGCAGCCGGACACCAGACTACGAGCAGTACTTC.

The chain carries TRBV2 and TRBJ2-1; D is undetermined. This CDR3 has 13 amino acids. Between the trimmed V and J ends, which lost 6 bases and 8 bases, there was a span of 14 bases. Germline CDR1 SNHLY, CDR2 FYNNEI. The CDR3 protein is CASRRLGGHEQFF. The CDR3 coding sequence is TGTGCCAGCAGAAGGCTAGGTGGTCATGAGCAGTTCTTC. Looking up the rest from reference TRBV2 and TRBJ2-1 gives the full variable domain: EPEVTQTPSHQVTQMGQEVILRCVPISNHLYFYWYRQILGQKVEFLVSFYNNEISEKSEIFDDQFSVERPDGSNFTLKIRSTKLEDSAMYFCASRRLGGHEQFFGPGTRLTVL.

The chain has TRBV30 and TRBJ1-1, with a tentative D call TRBD1 (6 bases). Germline CDR1 reads GTSNPN; CDR2 reads SVGIG (reference sequence). The CDR3 has 13 residues. Trimming stripped 7 bases from V and 5 bases from J, with 17 bases between. CDR3 region: CASTGMTRTEAFF. The CDR3 DNA reads TGTGCCTCGACAGGAATGACGAGAACTGAAGCTTTCTTT.

V and J are TRBV5-6 and TRBJ1-1; TRBD1 matches at 10 bases. Unmatched junction bases numbered 4, after V lost 3 bases and J lost 5 bases. Germline assignment: CDR1 SGHDT and CDR2 YYEEEE. This CDR3 comprises 14 residues. The CDR3 loop is CASSWGQGQTEAFF. CDR3 DNA sequence: TGTGCCAGCAGCTGGGGACAGGGGCAGACTGAAGCTTTCTTT.

The gene calls are TRBV5-5 and TRBJ2-5, with 10 bases aligning to TRBD1. V trimming: 6 bases; J trimming: 5 bases; junction bases outside the gene matches: 7. The CDR3 runs 14 residues. CDR1 is SGHKS and CDR2 is YYEKEE in the germline V gene (reference sequence). The CDR3 is CASTGTGVGETQYF. CDR3 coding DNA: TGTGCCAGCACCGGGACAGGGGTCGGGGAGACCCAGTACTTC. Full variable domain (missing parts from reference TRBV5-5 and TRBJ2-5): DAGVTQSPTHLIKTRGQQVTLRCSPISGHKSVSWYQQVLGQGPQFIFQYYEKEERGRGNFPDRFSARQFPNYSSELNVNALLLGDSALYLCASTGTGVGETQYFGPGTRLLVL.

The chain is built from TRBV10-3 and TRBJ2-2; TRBD2 matches 7 bases. Germline V gene data show CDR1 as ENHRY and CDR2 as SYGVKD. There are 16 residues in the CDR3. V lost 5 bases to trimming and J lost 2 bases; unmatched junction nucleotides: 8. As DNA, the CDR3 is TGTGCCATCAGTACCGAGGAGCGGGAAAACACCGGGGAGCTGTTTTTT. Protein product: CAISTEERENTGELFF.